What follows are 27 T cell receptor beta chains derived from one specimen sequenced in a study of T cell changes during pregnancy in multiple sclerosis. The table came from immunoSEQ multiplex PCR; TCRdb's copy has only in-frame clones and leaves some out. This table has over 50,000 clones, about 87% appearing once. The specimen comprised peripheral blood, sampled in the first trimester of pregnancy. Receptors originate from a female donor in good health, enrolled as a control in a pregnancy study.

The gene calls are TRBV19 and TRBJ1-6; 7 nucleotides align to TRBD1. Losses at the gene ends were 4 bases for V and 7 bases for J; bases not matched to a gene: 16. Germline assignment: CDR1 LNHDA and CDR2 SQIVND (reference sequence). The CDR3 sequence is 18 residues long. The CDR3, as DNA: TGTGCCAGTAGTAAGGCTCAAAACAGGGGTTCGGTCAATTCACCCCTCCACTTT. This encodes CASSKAQNRGSVNSPLHF.

The V gene is TRBV30, the J gene TRBJ1-2, with TRBD1 identical over 9 bases. Germline trimming cut 0 bases from V and 7 bases from J; bases unmatched to any gene: 3. CDR1 is GTSNPN and CDR2 is SVGIG in the germline V gene (reference sequence). There are 13 residues in the CDR3. The DNA for the CDR3 is TGTGCCTGGAGTGTACAGGGGGCGGTTGGCTACACCTTC. Translated, it gives CAWSVQGAVGYTF.

This clone was seen just once. The V call is TRBV11-3, the J call TRBJ1-4; TRBD1 might be the D (6 bases). Germline V lookup: CDR1 SGHNT, CDR2 YENEEA. This CDR3 region has 14 residues. V shed 7 bases and J shed 5 bases, with 14 bases lying between them. The CDR3 DNA follows: TGTGCCAGCAATAAGGGGGGGTCCAATGAAAAACTGTTTTTT. Translated, it gives CASNKGGSNEKLFF. Full variable domain (rest looked up from reference TRBV11-3 and TRBJ1-4): EAGVVQSPRYKIIEKKQPVAFWCNPISGHNTLYWYLQNLGQGPELLIRYENEEAVDDSQLPKDRFSAERLKGVDSTLKIQPAELGDSAVYLCASNKGGSNEKLFFGSGTQLSVL.

The sample holds a few counts of this clone. The chain has TRBV5-1 and TRBJ1-1; D perhaps matches TRBD1 (6 bases). The V gene lost 4 bases and the J gene lost 1 base, with 14 bases spanning the gap. Germline loops: CDR1 SGHRS, CDR2 YFSETQ. The CDR3 totals 15 residues. The CDR3 loop reads CASSPGDTRNTEAFF. DNA of the CDR3: TGCGCCAGCAGCCCTGGGGACACTAGGAACACTGAAGCTTTCTTT. Using reference TRBV5-1 and TRBJ1-1 for the parts outside the CDR3, the full variable domain is KAGVTQTPRYLIKTRGQQVTLSCSPISGHRSVSWYQQTPGQGLQFLFEYFSETQRNKGNFPGRFSGRQFSNSRSEMNVSTLELGDSALYLCASSPGDTRNTEAFFGQGTRLTVV.

V and J are TRBV15 and TRBJ2-7, with D unresolved. Trimming pared 1 base from V and 2 bases from J, leaving 12 bases between. CDR3 length: 15 amino acids. Per the germline V gene, CDR1 is LNHNV and CDR2 is YYDKDF (reference sequence). CDR3 residues: CATSRGHVNTYEQYF. The CDR3 bases are TGTGCCACCAGCAGAGGACACGTAAATACCTACGAGCAGTACTTC. Together with reference TRBV15 and TRBJ2-7, the CDR3 gives the full variable domain: DAMVIQNPRYQVTQFGKPVTLSCSQTLNHNVMYWYQQKSSQAPKLLFHYYDKDFNNEADTPDNFQSRRPNTSFCFLDIRSPGLGDTAMYLCATSRGHVNTYEQYFGPGTRLTVT.

This chain joins TRBV7-8 and TRBJ1-2, with TRBD1 identical over 10 bases. CDR3 size: 15 residues. V gave up 5 bases and J gave up 6 bases; unmatched junction bases: 9. Germline assignment: CDR1 SGHVS and CDR2 FQNEAQ. The CDR3 DNA reads as TGTGCCAGCAGCCTTTGGACAGGGGGACGTAATGGCTACACCTTC. Its protein product is CASSLWTGGRNGYTF. The full variable domain, completed using reference TRBV7-8 and TRBJ1-2, is GAGVSQSPRYKVAKRGQDVALRCDPISGHVSLFWYQQALGQGPEFLTYFQNEAQLDKSGLPSDRFFAERPEGSVSTLKIQRTQQEDSAVYLCASSLWTGGRNGYTFGSGTRLTVV.

This sequence joins TRBV29-1 and TRBJ2-2; D perhaps matches TRBD2 (6 bases). Per germline, CDR1 SQVTM and CDR2 ANQGSEA. CDR3 length equals 15 residues. V lost 4 bases and J lost 0, with 12 bases in between. The CDR3 DNA reads as TGCAGCGTTGTGGGACTCCATTCGAACACCGGGGAGCTGTTTTTT. Residues: CSVVGLHSNTGELFF.

This clone has just one count. The chain recombines TRBV6-1 with TRBJ1-1, with D perhaps TRBD1 (5 bases). Germline CDR1 MNHNS, CDR2 SASEGT. The CDR3 runs to 12 residues. The V end lost 10 bases, the J end lost 0 bases, and 9 bases lay between the germline ends. The CDR3 spells CATTAMNTEAFF. The CDR3 nucleotides are TGTGCCACGACAGCTATGAACACTGAAGCTTTCTTT.

This chain uses TRBV27 with TRBJ2-4; D perhaps matches TRBD1 (6 bases). V shed 5 bases and J shed 1 base, with 12 bases lying between them. Germline V gene lookup returns CDR1 MNHEY and CDR2 SMNVEV (reference sequence). The CDR3 totals 15 residues. CDR3 nucleotides: TGTGCCAGCAGTCCCCCGGGACATGCCAAAAACATTCAGTACTTC. Protein sequence: CASSPPGHAKNIQYF.

This chain connects TRBV7-2 to TRBJ2-3, with 9 positions matching TRBD2. The J segment lost 3 bases and the V segment lost 1 base, leaving 2 bases of the junction unmatched. This CDR3 comprises 15 residues. Germline V CDR1 and CDR2: SGHTA, FQGNSA. CDR3 loop: CASSLVAGVTDTQYF. CDR3 DNA sequence: TGTGCCAGCAGCTTAGTAGCGGGGGTTACAGATACGCAGTATTTT.

CDR3 in amino acids: CASSTWRDTNEKLFF. For the CDR3, the DNA is TGTGCCAGCAGCACATGGCGGGATACTAATGAAAAACTGTTTTTT. The chain carries TRBV5-8 and TRBJ1-4; D remains unclear. This CDR3 contains 15 residues. V shed 4 bases and J shed 2 bases, with 12 bases lying between them. Germline-derived CDR1 and CDR2 are SGHTS and YDEGEE.

This clone was seen only a few times. V gene TRBV5-8 combines with J gene TRBJ2-7; 10 bases are a match to TRBD1. The V and J ends lost 4 bases and 2 bases, in that order; junction bases with no gene match: 6. This CDR3 is built from 15 residues. Germline V CDR1 and CDR2: SGHTS, YDEGEE. Written as DNA, the CDR3 is TGTGCCAGCAGCCTGGGACAGGGGCTAACCTACGAGCAGTACTTC. Translation gives CASSLGQGLTYEQYF.

This chain links TRBV6-5 with TRBJ2-7; 11 bases line up with TRBD1. The CDR3 is made up of 14 amino acids. The V segment lost 6 bases and the J segment 2 bases; nucleotides outside the gene matches: 3. Germline V gives CDR1 MNHEY, CDR2 SVGAGI. In nucleotides, the CDR3 is TGTGCCAGCAGACCGGGACAGGGGGCCTACGAGCAGTACTTC. This codes for CASRPGQGAYEQYF.

V and J are TRBV7-8 and TRBJ2-1; weak D call: TRBD1 (6 bases). This CDR3 is built from 13 residues. Per germline, CDR1 SGHVS and CDR2 FQNEAQ. V was trimmed by 3 bases and J by 6 bases, leaving 9 bases between them. The CDR3 coding sequence is TGTGCCAGCAGCTTCGGACAGCTCAATGAGCAGTTCTTC. Translation gives CASSFGQLNEQFF.

J is TRBJ2-2 and V is TRBV30, with a weak D call TRBD1 (5 bases). This CDR3 is built from 13 residues. The germline V gene has CDR1 GTSNPN and CDR2 SVGIG (reference sequence). V was trimmed by 3 bases and J by 0 bases, leaving 5 bases between them. The CDR3 region is CAWSRANTGELFF. The DNA for the CDR3 is TGTGCCTGGAGCAGGGCGAACACCGGGGAGCTGTTTTTT.

J is TRBJ1-1 and V is TRBV30, with D perhaps TRBD1 (5 bases). V was cut by 2 bases and J by 4 bases, with 14 bases left in between. CDR1 is GTSNPN, CDR2 SVGIG, per germline (reference sequence). This CDR3 has 14 residues. The CDR3 sequence is CAWSSGRGGTEAFF. The CDR3 DNA reads as TGTGCCTGGAGTTCGGGACGGGGAGGCACTGAAGCTTTCTTT.

The rearrangement joins TRBV6-5 to TRBJ1-1; weak D call: TRBD1 (5 bases). CDR3 length equals 15 residues. Germline CDR1 reads MNHEY; CDR2 reads SVGAGI. V was clipped by 0 bases and J by 11 bases, with 19 bases between them. The CDR3 protein is CASSYSNLDAAGAFF. The CDR3 DNA reads TGTGCCAGCAGTTACTCGAATTTGGACGCCGCAGGGGCTTTCTTT.

This rearrangement joins TRBV9 to TRBJ1-2; 8 bases align to TRBD1. The CDR3 has 14 amino acids. V trimming: 4 bases; J trimming: 6 bases; junction bases outside the gene matches: 8. Germline assignment: CDR1 SGDLS and CDR2 YYNGEE. The CDR3 loop is CASSSATGGNGYTF. The DNA of the CDR3 is TGTGCCAGCAGCTCCGCCACAGGGGGAAATGGCTACACCTTC. The full variable domain, rest sourced from reference TRBV9 and TRBJ1-2, is DSGVTQTPKHLITATGQRVTLRCSPRSGDLSVYWYQQSLDQGLQFLIQYYNGEERAKGNILERFSAQQFPDLHSELNLSSLELGDSALYFCASSSATGGNGYTFGSGTRLTVV.

This clone was recorded only once. V is TRBV7-2 and J is TRBJ1-2; 7 bases match TRBD1. CDR1 is SGHTA and CDR2 is FQGNSA in the germline V gene. This CDR3 comprises 15 residues. The J segment lost 4 bases and the V segment lost 5 bases, leaving 10 bases of the junction unmatched. CDR3 region: CASSRSGGTGYGYTF. The CDR3, as DNA: TGTGCCAGCAGCCGATCAGGGGGAACGGGCTATGGCTACACCTTC. The full variable domain, completed using reference TRBV7-2 and TRBJ1-2, is GAGVSQSPSNKVTEKGKDVELRCDPISGHTALYWYRQSLGQGLEFLIYFQGNSAPDKSGLPSDRFSAERTGGSVSTLTIQRTQQEDSAVYLCASSRSGGTGYGYTFGSGTRLTVV.

The chain has TRBV2 and TRBJ1-2, with 7 bases lining up with TRBD1. CDR3 length equals 15 residues. Germline V gene lookup returns CDR1 SNHLY and CDR2 FYNNEI. Trimming took 6 bases from V and 6 from J; bases not matched to a gene: 13. The CDR3 coding sequence is TGTGCCAGCAGAGCAGCTGGGACAGCGCCGGATGGCTACACCTTC. This gives the protein CASRAAGTAPDGYTF.

This clone was counted between two and nine times. The J gene is TRBJ1-5, the V gene TRBV20-1; D call uncertain. CDR1 and CDR2 (germline): DFQATT, SNEGSKA (reference sequence). Trimming pared 0 bases from V and 6 bases from J, leaving 3 bases between. The CDR3 consists of 11 residues. The CDR3 nucleotides are TGCAGTGCTAGAGACGGTCAGCCCCAGCATTTT. It encodes CSARDGQPQHF.

The CDR3 region is CASSMGTGSYEQYF. The CDR3 DNA is TGTGCCAGTAGTATGGGGACAGGATCCTACGAGCAGTACTTC. V is TRBV19 and J is TRBJ2-7, with 8 nucleotides matching TRBD1. Germline V CDR1 and CDR2: LNHDA, SQIVND (reference sequence). V shed 3 bases, J shed 1 base, and the junction held 2 bases outside the gene matches. This CDR3 comprises 14 residues.

The chain is built from TRBV7-9 and TRBJ1-1; TRBD1 is a possible D gene (5 bases). V dropped 5 bases and J dropped 1 base, with 8 bases sitting between them. CDR1 is SEHNR and CDR2 is FQNEAQ in the germline V gene (reference sequence). The CDR3 contains 13 residues. CDR3 in DNA: TGTGCCAGCAGCCAACAGGAGAACACTGAAGCTTTCTTT. Its translation: CASSQQENTEAFF.

The V gene is TRBV5-1, the J gene TRBJ2-5; possibly TRBD1 for D (6 bases). The CDR3 has 15 residues. V lost 0 bases, J lost 4 bases, and 13 bases lay in between. Germline-derived CDR1 and CDR2 are SGHRS and YFSETQ. CDR3: CASSLEWAGVETQYF. The CDR3 DNA reads as TGCGCCAGCAGCTTGGAGTGGGCAGGGGTAGAGACCCAGTACTTC.

V gene TRBV4-2 combines with J gene TRBJ1-6, with 7 bases lining up with TRBD1. The germline CDR1 and CDR2 sequences are LGHNA and YNFKEQ. The CDR3 has 16 amino acids. Trimming took 0 bases from V and 7 from J; bases not matched to a gene: 6. As DNA, the CDR3 is TGTGCCAGCAGCCAAGAGTCGGGACAGCAAAATTCACCCCTCCACTTT. Its translation: CASSQESGQQNSPLHF.

V gene TRBV4-1 combines with J gene TRBJ2-7; tentatively, D is TRBD2 (6 bases). The germline V gene has CDR1 MGHRA and CDR2 YSYEKL. This CDR3 has 13 amino acids. V lost 3 bases and J 5 bases, leaving 11 bases between the germline ends. CDR3 DNA sequence: TGCGCCAGCAGCCACCCGGGGGAGGACGAGCAGTACTTC. Translating gives CASSHPGEDEQYF.

The chain carries TRBV6-5 and TRBJ1-1; 10 nucleotides line up with TRBD1. CDR1 and CDR2 (germline): MNHEY, SVGAGI. CDR3 length equals 14 residues. The trim removed 6 bases at V and 5 bases at J, leaving 6 bases unmatched. This chain's CDR3 is CASSPDRGRTEAFF. The CDR3 bases are TGTGCCAGCAGCCCGGACAGGGGGAGGACTGAAGCTTTCTTT.